The following is a TCR beta chain sequence with its context. This specimen belongs to a study of blood T cell repertoires in COVID-19. Study as a whole: Material from acute and convalescent COVID-19 was sourced from the United States, Italy and Spain. Sample material is recorded as cDNA or gDNA derived from T cells, B-cell-depleted T cells, or PBMCs.

Profiling relied on immunoSEQ multiplex PCR, and the TCRdb table lists in-frame clones only, not all of them. Among some 200,000 clones, about nine tenths were seen once, and the ten largest hold roughly 4.2%. Trimming cost V 1 base and J 5 bases, with 16 bases left between them. CDR3 length: 16 amino acids. Germline CDR1 reads SGHNT; CDR2 reads YENEEA. This chain uses TRBV11-3 with TRBJ2-3; no reliable D call. The specimen sequenced was peripheral blood. The receptor was isolated from a man aged 50 or older with acute or convalescent COVID-19. CDR3 DNA: TGTGCCAGCAGCTTAGGCACTACCCCGATAGGAGATACGCAGTATTTT. This gives the protein CASSLGTTPIGDTQYF.